This T cell receptor (beta chain) appears in the sequencing data of a study of response to subunit inactivated influenza vaccine. The length of the CDR3 is 12 residues. Trimming removed 3 bases at V and 8 bases at J, with 10 bases between. TCRdb used MiXCR to reprocess the RT-PCR reads, holding one entry per CDR3 protein. The sample carries approximately 500,000 distinct CDR3 sequences, 10% to 15% recorded once. This clonotype was observed a handful of times. Sequenced material: PBMCs from blood, taken 45 days after vaccination. This sequence joins TRBV12-3 or TRBV12-4 and TRBJ1-2; possibly TRBD1 for D (5 bases). The sequence came from a middle-aged man who received an inactivated influenza vaccine. CDR3 coding DNA: TGTGCCAGCAGTTTCTGGGGGGAAGGCTACACCTTC. Translating it yields CASSFWGEGYTF.